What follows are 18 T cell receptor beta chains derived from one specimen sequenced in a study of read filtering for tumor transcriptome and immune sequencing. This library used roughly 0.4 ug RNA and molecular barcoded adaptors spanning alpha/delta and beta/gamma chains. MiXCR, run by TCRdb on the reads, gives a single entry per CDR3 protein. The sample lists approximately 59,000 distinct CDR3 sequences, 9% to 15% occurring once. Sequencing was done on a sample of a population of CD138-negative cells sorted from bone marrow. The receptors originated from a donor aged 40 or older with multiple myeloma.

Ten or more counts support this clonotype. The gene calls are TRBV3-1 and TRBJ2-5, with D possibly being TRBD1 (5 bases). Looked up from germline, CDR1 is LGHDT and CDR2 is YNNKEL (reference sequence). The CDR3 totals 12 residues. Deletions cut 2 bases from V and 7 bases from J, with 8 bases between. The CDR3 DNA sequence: TGTGCCAGCAGCCAACAGGGCCGGACCCAGTACTTC. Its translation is CASSQQGRTQYF.

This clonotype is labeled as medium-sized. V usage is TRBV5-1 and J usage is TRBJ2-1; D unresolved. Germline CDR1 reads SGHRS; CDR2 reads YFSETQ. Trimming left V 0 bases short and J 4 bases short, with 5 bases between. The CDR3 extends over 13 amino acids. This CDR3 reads CASSLASYNEQFF. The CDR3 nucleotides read TGCGCCAGCAGCTTGGCCTCGTACAATGAGCAGTTCTTC.

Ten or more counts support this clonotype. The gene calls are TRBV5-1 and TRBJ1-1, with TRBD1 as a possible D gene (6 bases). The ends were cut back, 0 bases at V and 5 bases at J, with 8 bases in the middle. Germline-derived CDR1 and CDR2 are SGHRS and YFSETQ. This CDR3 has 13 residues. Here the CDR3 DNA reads TGCGCCAGCAGCTTGGCAGGGGAAACTGAAGCTTTCTTT. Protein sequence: CASSLAGETEAFF.

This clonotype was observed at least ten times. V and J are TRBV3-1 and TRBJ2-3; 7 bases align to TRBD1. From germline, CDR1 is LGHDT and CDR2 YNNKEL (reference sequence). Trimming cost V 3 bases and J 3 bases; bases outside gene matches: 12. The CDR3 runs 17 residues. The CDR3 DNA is TGTGCCAGCAGCCACTCCGGGACAGCGAAACGAACAGATACGCAGTATTTT. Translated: CASSHSGTAKRTDTQYF.

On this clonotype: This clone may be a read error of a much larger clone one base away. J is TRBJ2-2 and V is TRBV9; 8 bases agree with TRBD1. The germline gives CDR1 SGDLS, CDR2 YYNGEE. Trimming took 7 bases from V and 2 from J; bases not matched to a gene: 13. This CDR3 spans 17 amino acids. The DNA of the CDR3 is TGTGCCAGCGGCGCCCAATCCGGGACAGGAAACACCGGGGAGCTGTTTTTT. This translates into CASGAQSGTGNTGELFF.

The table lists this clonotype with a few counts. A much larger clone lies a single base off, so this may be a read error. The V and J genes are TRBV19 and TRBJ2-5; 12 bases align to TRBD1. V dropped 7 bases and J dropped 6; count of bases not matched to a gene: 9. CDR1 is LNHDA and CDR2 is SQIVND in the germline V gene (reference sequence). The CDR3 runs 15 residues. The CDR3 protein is CASNSGTGGRKTQYF. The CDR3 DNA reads TGTGCCAGTAATTCCGGGACAGGGGGCAGGAAGACCCAGTACTTC.

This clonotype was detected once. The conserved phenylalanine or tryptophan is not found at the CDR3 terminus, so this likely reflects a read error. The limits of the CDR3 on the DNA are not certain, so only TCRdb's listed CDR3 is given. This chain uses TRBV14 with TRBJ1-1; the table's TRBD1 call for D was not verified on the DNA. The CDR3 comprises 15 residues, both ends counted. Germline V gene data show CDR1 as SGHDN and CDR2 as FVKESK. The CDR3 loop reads CASSQEGPPNTETFL.

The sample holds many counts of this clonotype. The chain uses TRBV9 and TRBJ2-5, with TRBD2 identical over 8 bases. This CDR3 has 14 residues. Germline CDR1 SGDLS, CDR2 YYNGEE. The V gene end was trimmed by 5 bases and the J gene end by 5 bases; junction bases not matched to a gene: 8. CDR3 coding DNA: TGTGCCAGCAGGCGGGGGGCGCGAGGGGAGACCCAGTACTTC. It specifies CASRRGARGETQYF.

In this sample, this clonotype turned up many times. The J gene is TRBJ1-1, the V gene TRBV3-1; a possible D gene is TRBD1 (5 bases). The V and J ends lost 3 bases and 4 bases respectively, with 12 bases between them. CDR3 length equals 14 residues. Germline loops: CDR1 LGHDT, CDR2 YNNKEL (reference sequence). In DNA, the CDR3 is TGTGCCAGCAGCCACGGCAGGGTAAGCACTGAAGCTTTCTTT. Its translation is CASSHGRVSTEAFF.

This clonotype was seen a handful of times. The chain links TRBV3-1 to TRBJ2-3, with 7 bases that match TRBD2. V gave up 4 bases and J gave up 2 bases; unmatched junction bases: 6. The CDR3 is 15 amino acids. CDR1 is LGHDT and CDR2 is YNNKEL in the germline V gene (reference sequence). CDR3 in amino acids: CASSPLSGATDTQYF. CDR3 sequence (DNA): TGTGCCAGCAGCCCTTTGAGCGGGGCCACAGATACGCAGTATTTT.

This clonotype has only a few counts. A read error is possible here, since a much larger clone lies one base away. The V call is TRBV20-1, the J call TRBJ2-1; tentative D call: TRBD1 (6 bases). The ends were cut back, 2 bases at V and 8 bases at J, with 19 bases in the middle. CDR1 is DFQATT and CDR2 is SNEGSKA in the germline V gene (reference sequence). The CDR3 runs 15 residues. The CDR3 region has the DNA TGCAGTGCTAGAACACCTGGGGGCGGGTACGATGAGCAGTTCTTC. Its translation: CSARTPGGGYDEQFF.

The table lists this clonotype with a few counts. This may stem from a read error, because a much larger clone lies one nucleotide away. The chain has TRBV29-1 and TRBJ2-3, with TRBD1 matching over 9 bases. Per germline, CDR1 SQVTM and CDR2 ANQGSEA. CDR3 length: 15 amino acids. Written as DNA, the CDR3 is TGCAACGCCGCGGTCACAGGGGGCGAGGAAGATACGCAGTATTTT. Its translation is CNAAVTGGEEDTQYF.

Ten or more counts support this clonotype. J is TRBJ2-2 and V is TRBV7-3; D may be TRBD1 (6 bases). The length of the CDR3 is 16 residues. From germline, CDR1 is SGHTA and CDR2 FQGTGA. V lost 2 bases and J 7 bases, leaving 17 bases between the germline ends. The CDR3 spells CASSLLLGAGNGELFF. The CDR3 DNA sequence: TGTGCCAGCAGCTTATTACTGGGGGCCGGAAACGGGGAGCTGTTTTTT.

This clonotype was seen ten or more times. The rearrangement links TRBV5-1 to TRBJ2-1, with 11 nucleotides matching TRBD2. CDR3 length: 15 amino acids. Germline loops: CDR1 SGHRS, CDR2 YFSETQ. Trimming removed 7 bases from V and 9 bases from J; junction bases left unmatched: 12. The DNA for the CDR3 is TGCGCCAGCGATTTAATTAGCGGGGGGGCCGGTGAGCAGTTCTTC. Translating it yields CASDLISGGAGEQFF.

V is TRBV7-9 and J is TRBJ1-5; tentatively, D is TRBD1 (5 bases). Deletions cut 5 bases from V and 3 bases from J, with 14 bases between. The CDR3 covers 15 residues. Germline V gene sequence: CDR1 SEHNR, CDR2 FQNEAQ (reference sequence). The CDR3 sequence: CASSLLGGINQPQHF. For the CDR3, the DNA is TGTGCCAGCAGCCTGTTGGGGGGAATCAATCAGCCCCAGCATTTT.

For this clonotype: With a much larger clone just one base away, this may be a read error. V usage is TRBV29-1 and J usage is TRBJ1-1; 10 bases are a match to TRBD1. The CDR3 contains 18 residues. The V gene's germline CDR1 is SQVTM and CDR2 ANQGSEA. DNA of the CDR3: TGCAGCGTTGGGGTATCGGGACAGGGGAATGCGGGGGACACTGAAGCTCTCTTT. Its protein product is CSVGVSGQGNAGDTEALF.

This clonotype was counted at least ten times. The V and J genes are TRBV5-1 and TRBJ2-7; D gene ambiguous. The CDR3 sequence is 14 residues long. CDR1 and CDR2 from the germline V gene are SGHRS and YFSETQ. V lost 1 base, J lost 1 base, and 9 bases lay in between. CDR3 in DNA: TGCGCCAGCAGCTTGCCACAGCCGTCCTACGAGCAGTACTTC. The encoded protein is CASSLPQPSYEQYF.

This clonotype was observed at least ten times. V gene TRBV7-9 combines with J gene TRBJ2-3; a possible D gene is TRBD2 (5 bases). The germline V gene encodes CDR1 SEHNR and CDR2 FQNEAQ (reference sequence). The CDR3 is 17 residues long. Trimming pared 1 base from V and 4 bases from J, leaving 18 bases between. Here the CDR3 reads CASSLVGKGGRADTQYF. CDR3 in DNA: TGTGCCAGCAGCTTAGTCGGGAAGGGCGGTCGAGCAGATACGCAGTATTTT.